This T cell receptor (beta chain) was profiled in a study of blood T cell repertoires in COVID-19. Germline CDR1 SGHRS, CDR2 YFSETQ. V dropped 4 bases and J dropped 2; count of bases not matched to a gene: 7. The CDR3 runs 16 residues. Using immunoSEQ multiplex PCR, the repertoire was profiled, and TCRdb retains in-frame clones only, with some absent. The data hold around 260,000 clones, with roughly 90% observed a single time. The sequenced sample consisted of peripheral blood. This chain joins TRBV5-1 and TRBJ2-5; 11 bases agree with TRBD2. The source of this sequence is a man aged 55 to 70 who had recovered from COVID-19. The CDR3 is CASSPGTSGNQETQYF. The CDR3 nucleotides are TGCGCCAGCAGCCCGGGGACTAGCGGTAATCAAGAGACCCAGTACTTC.